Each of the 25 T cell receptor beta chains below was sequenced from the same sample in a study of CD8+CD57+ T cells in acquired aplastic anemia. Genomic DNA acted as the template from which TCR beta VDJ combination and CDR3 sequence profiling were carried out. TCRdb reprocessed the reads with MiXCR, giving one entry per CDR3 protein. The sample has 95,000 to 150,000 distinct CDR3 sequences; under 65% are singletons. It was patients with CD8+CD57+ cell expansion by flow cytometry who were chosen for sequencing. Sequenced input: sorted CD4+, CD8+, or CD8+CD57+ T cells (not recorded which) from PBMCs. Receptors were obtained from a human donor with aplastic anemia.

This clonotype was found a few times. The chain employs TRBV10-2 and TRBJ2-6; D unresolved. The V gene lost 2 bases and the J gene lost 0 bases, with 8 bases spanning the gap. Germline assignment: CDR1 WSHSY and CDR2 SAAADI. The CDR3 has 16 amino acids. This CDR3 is CASSENAGSGANVLTF. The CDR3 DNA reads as TGCGCCAGCAGTGAGAATGCAGGCTCTGGGGCCAACGTCCTGACTTTC.

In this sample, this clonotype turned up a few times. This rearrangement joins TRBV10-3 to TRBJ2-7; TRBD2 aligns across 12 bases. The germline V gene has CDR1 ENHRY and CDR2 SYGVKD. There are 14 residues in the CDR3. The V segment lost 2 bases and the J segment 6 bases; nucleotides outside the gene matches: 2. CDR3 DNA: TGTGCCATCAGTGAGACTAGCGGGGGGTTCGAGCAGTACTTC. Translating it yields CAISETSGGFEQYF.

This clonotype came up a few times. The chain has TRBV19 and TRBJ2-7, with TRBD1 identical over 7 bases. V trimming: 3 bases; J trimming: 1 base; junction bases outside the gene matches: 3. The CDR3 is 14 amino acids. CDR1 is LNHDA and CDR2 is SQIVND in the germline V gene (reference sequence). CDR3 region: CASSIGTESYEQYF. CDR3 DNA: TGTGCCAGTAGTATCGGGACAGAATCCTACGAGCAGTACTTC.

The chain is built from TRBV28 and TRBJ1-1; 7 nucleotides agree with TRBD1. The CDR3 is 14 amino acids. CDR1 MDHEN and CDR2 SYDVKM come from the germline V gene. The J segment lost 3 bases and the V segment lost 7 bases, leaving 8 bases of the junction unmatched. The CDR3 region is CASTQPGQYTEAFF. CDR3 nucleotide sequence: TGTGCCAGCACGCAACCGGGACAGTACACTGAAGCTTTCTTT.

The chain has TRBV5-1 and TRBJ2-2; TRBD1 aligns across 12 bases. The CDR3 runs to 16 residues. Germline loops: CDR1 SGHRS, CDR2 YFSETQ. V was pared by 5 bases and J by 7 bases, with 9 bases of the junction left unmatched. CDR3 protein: CASRQGGTGGSGELFF. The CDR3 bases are TGCGCCAGCAGACAAGGGGGGACAGGGGGCAGCGGGGAGCTGTTTTTT.

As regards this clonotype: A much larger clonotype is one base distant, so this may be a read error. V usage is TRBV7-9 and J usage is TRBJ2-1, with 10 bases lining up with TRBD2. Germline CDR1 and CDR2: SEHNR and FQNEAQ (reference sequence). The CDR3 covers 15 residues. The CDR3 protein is CVSSSLAGDYNEQFF. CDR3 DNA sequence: TGTGTCAGCAGCTCCCTAGCGGGGGATTACAATGAGCAGTTCTTC. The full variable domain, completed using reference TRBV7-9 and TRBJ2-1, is DTGVSQNPRHKITKRGQNVTFRCDPISEHNRLYWYRQTLGQGPEFLTYFQNEAQLEKSRLLSDRFSAERPKGSFSTLEIQRTEQGDSAMYLCVSSSLAGDYNEQFFGPGTRLTVL.

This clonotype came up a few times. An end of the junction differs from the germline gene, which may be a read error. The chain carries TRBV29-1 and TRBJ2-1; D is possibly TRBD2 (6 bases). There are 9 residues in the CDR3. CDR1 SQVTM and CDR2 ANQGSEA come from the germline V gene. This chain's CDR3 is CSVDNVAVF. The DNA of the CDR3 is TGCAGCGTTGATAATGTAGCGGTCTTC.

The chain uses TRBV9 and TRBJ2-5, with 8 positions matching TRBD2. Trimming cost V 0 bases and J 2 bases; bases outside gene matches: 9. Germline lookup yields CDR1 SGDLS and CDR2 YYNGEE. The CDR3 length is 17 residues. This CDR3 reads CASSVAGGTRRQETQYF. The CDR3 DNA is TGTGCCAGCAGCGTAGCCGGAGGGACTAGACGGCAAGAGACCCAGTACTTC.

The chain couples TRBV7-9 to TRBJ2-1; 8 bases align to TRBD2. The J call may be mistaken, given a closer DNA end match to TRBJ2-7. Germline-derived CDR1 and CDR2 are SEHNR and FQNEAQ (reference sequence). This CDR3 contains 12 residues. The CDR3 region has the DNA TGTGCCAGCAGCTTAACTAGCGGCGAGCAGTACTTC. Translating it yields CASSLTSGEQYF.

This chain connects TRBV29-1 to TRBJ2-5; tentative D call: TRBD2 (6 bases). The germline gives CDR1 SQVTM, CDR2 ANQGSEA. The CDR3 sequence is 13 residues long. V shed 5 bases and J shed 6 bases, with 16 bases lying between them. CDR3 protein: CSVPGSGGKTQYF. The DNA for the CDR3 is TGCAGCGTTCCCGGGAGTGGGGGGAAGACCCAGTACTTC. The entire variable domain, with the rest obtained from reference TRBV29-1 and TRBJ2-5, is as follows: SAVISQKPSRDICQRGTSLTIQCQVDSQVTMMFWYRQQPGQSLTLIATANQGSEATYESGFVIDKFPISRPNLTFSTLTVSNMSPEDSSIYLCSVPGSGGKTQYFGPGTRLLVL.

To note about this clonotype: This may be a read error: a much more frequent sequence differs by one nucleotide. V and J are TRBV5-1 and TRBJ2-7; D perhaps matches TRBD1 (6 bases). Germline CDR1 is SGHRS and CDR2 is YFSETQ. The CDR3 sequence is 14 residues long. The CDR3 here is CASSLGGSSYERYF. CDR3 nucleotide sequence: TGTGCCAGCAGTTTAGGGGGTTCCTCCTACGAGCGGTACTTC.

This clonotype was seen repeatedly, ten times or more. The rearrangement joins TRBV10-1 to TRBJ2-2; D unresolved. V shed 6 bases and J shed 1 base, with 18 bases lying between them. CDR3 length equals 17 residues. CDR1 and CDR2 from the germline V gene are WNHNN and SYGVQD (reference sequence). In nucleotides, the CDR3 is TGCGCCAGCAGGGAAACAAGTAGGGTGGGGAACACCGGGGAGCTGTTTTTT. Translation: CASRETSRVGNTGELFF.

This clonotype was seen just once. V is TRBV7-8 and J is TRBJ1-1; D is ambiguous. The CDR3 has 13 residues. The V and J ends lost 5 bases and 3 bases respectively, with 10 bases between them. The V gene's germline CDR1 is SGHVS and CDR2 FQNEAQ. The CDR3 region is CASSPGGYTEAFF. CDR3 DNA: TGTGCCAGCAGCCCAGGCGGGTACACTGAAGCTTTCTTT.

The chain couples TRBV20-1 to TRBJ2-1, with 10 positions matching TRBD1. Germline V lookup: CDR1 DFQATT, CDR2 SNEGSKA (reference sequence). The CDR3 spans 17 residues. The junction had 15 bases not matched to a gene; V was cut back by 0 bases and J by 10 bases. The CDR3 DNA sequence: TGCAGTGCTAGAGATCCCAACGGACAGGGGGGAGTATGGGAGCAGTTCTTC. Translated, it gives CSARDPNGQGGVWEQFF.

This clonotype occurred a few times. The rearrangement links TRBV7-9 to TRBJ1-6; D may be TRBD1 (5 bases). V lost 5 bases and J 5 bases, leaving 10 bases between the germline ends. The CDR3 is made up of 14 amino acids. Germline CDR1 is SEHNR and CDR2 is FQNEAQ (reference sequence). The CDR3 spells CASSLSGDNSPLHF. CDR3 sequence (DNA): TGTGCCAGCAGCCTCTCGGGGGATAATTCACCCCTCCACTTT. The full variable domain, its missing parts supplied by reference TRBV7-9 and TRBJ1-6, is DTGVSQNPRHKITKRGQNVTFRCDPISEHNRLYWYRQTLGQGPEFLTYFQNEAQLEKSRLLSDRFSAERPKGSFSTLEIQRTEQGDSAMYLCASSLSGDNSPLHFGNGTRLTVT.

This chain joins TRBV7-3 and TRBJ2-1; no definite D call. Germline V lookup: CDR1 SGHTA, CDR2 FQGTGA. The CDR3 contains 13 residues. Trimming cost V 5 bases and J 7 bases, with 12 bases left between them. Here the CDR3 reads CASSRPPHNEQFF. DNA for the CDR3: TGTGCCAGCAGCCGCCCCCCGCATAATGAGCAGTTCTTC.

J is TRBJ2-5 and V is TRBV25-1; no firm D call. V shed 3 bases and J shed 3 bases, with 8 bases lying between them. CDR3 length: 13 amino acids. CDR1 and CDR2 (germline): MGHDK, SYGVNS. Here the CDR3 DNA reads TGTGCCAGCAGTGATGGGATAAAAGAGACCCAGTACTTC. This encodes CASSDGIKETQYF.

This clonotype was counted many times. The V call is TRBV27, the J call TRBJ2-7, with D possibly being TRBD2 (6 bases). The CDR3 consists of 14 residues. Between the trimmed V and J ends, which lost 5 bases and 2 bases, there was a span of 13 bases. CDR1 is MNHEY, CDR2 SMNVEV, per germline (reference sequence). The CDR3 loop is CASSNRGSAYEQYF. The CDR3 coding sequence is TGTGCCAGCAGTAACCGGGGGTCCGCCTACGAGCAGTACTTC.

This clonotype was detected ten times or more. The CDR3 spells CASSSRAYGYTF. Written as DNA, the CDR3 is TGTGCCAGCAGCTCGCGGGCCTATGGCTACACCTTC. V is TRBV9 and J is TRBJ1-2; D gene uncertain. The CDR3 is made up of 12 amino acids. The V gene lost 4 bases and the J gene lost 4 bases, with 8 bases spanning the gap. In germline, CDR1 is SGDLS, CDR2 YYNGEE.

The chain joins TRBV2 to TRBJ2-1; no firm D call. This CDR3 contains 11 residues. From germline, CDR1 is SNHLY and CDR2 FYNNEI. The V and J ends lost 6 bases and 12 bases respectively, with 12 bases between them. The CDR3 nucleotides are TGTGCCAGCAGCGTCTCAGGCGGGCAGTTCTTC. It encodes CASSVSGGQFF.

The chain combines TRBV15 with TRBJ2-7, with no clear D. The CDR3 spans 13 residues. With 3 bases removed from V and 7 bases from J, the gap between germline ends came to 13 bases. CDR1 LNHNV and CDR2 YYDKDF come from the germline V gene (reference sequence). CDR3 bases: TGTGCCACCAGCAGCCGCAATTCCAAGGAGCAGTACTTC. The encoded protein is CATSSRNSKEQYF.

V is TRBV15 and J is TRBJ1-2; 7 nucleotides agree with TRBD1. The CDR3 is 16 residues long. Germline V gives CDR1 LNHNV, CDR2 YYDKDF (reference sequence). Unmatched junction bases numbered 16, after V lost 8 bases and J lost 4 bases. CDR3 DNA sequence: TGTGCCACCGGATCCGCGCGGACAGGAGAGGGCTATGGCTACACCTTC. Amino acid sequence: CATGSARTGEGYGYTF.

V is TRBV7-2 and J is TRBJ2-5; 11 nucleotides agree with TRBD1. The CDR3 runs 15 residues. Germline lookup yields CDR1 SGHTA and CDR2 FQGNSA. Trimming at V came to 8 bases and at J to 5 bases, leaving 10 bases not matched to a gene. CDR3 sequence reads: CASATRTGGGETQYF. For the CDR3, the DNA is TGTGCCAGCGCCACTCGGACAGGGGGCGGGGAGACCCAGTACTTC.

CDR3 DNA: TGCAGTGCAGCGCAGGGAAGGGATCAGCCCCAGCATTTT. It translates to CSAAQGRDQPQHF. V and J are TRBV20-1 and TRBJ1-5, with D possibly being TRBD1 (5 bases). The CDR3 extends over 13 amino acids. Trimming took 6 bases from V and 5 from J, leaving 14 bases between them. CDR1 and CDR2 (germline): DFQATT, SNEGSKA (reference sequence).

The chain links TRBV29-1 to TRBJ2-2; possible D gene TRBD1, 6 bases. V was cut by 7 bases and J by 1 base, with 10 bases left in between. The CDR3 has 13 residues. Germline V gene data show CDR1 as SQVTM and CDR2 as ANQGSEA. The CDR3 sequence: CSAETGNTGELFF. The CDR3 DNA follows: TGCAGCGCAGAGACAGGGAACACCGGGGAGCTGTTTTTT.